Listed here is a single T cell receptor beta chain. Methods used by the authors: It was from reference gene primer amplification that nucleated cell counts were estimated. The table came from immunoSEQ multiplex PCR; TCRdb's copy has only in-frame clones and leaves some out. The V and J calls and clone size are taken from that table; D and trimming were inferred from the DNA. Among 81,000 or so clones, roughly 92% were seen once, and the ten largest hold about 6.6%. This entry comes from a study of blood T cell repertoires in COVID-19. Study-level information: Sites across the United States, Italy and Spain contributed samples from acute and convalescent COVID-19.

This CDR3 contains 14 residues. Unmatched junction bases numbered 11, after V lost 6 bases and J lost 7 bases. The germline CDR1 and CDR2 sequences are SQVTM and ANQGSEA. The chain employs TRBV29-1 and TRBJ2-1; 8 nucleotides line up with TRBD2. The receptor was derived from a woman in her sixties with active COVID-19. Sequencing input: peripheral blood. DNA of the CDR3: TGCAGCGTCATAGCGAGCGGGAGTAGGAATGAGCAGTTCTTC. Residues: CSVIASGSRNEQFF.